This T cell receptor beta chain was documented in a study of T cell repertoires in cytomegalovirus infection. Overall study: Based on public TCR beta signatures, there were indications of CMV infection and of a matching HLA type.

TCRdb passed the reads through MiXCR, listing each CDR3 protein once. This sample yields approximately 100,000 distinct CDR3 sequences, of which roughly two fifths are seen a single time; about three quarters belongs to the top ten. Findings and limits, study-wide: Predominance within the ex vivo response was attributable to HLA-C-restricted CMV-specific TCR beta clonotypes.

The CDR3 extends over 15 amino acids. Germline lookup yields CDR1 MNHEY and CDR2 SMNVEV (reference sequence). V was clipped by 7 bases and J by 5 bases; unmatched bases: 8. In regard to this clonotype: The antigen remains unidentified.

The TCR was taken from a human donor in good health (CMV status not recorded). Some clones in this sample may be carry-over from other donors' samples. The chain recombines TRBV27 with TRBJ2-1, with 10 nucleotides matching TRBD2. Sequenced here: CD8+ T cells from cultured PBMCs, sampled from culture after CMV antigen stimulation. The CDR3 is CASTRGTSAHNEQFF. The CDR3 bases are TGTGCCAGCACCCGGGGGACTAGCGCTCACAATGAGCAGTTCTTC.